These 19 T cell receptor beta chains were all obtained from the same sample, sequenced in a study of Ad26.COV2.S vaccination and SARS-CoV-2 variants. Treatment described: around 19 received Ad26.COV2.S at low or high dose, single or two shots; 5 received placebo; per-sample allocation not given. Day 63 after the first injection of vaccine or placebo was the sampling time. TCRdb's table, derived via immunoSEQ multiplex PCR, lists solely in-frame clones and lacks some. The repertoire holds around 300,000 clones, with about 87% as singletons. The sequencing used peripheral blood, collected in a trial of Ad26.COV2.S vaccine versus placebo. Receptors were obtained from a person between 18 and 65 years old who received the Ad26.COV2.S COVID-19 vaccine or a placebo.

The rearrangement uses TRBV4-3 and TRBJ2-2, with a possible D match to TRBD2 (5 bases). The CDR3 is 14 residues long. Germline lookup yields CDR1 LGHNA and CDR2 YSLEER. V lost 1 base and J 7 bases, leaving 10 bases between the germline ends. The CDR3 nucleotides are TGCGCCAGCAGCCAAGGGCGTGCGGGCGGGGAGCTGTTTTTT. It is translated as CASSQGRAGGELFF.

J is TRBJ2-7 and V is TRBV7-9; tentatively, D is TRBD1 (6 bases). The CDR3 is made up of 14 amino acids. Germline CDR1 reads SEHNR; CDR2 reads FQNEAQ (reference sequence). Trimming stripped 1 base from V and 3 bases from J, with 10 bases between. The CDR3 sequence: CASSLEIRGYEQYF. The CDR3 DNA reads TGTGCCAGCAGCTTAGAGATCAGGGGCTACGAGCAGTACTTC. Variable domain in full (rest from reference TRBV7-9 and TRBJ2-7): DTGVSQNPRHKITKRGQNVTFRCDPISEHNRLYWYRQTLGQGPEFLTYFQNEAQLEKSRLLSDRFSAERPKGSFSTLEIQRTEQGDSAMYLCASSLEIRGYEQYFGPGTRLTVT.

To note about this clone: The identical CDR3 is also encoded by other nucleotide sequences in the sample. V gene TRBV27 combines with J gene TRBJ1-2; TRBD1 is a possible D gene (5 bases). The CDR3 totals 13 residues. The V end lost 3 bases, the J end lost 3 bases, and 8 bases lay between the germline ends. The V gene's germline CDR1 is MNHEY and CDR2 SMNVEV (reference sequence). This CDR3 reads CASSLAGDYGYTF. In DNA, the CDR3 is TGTGCCAGCAGTTTGGCGGGGGACTATGGCTACACCTTC.

V gene TRBV7-9 combines with J gene TRBJ1-1; D remains unclear. CDR1 is SEHNR, CDR2 FQNEAQ, per germline (reference sequence). The CDR3 has 11 amino acids. The V gene lost 7 bases and the J gene lost 5 bases, with 8 bases spanning the gap. In nucleotides, the CDR3 is TGTGCCAGCACCTCGAGTACTGAAGCTTTCTTT. It translates to CASTSSTEAFF.

The CDR3 spells CASSYDVMGNQPQHF. The DNA of the CDR3 is TGTGCCAGCAGTTACGACGTGATGGGCAATCAGCCCCAGCATTTT. The chain recombines TRBV6-6 with TRBJ1-5; D ambiguous. CDR3 length: 15 residues. CDR1 is MNHNY and CDR2 is SVGAGI in the germline V gene (reference sequence). Trimming stripped 2 bases from V and 2 bases from J, with 10 bases between.

The genes are TRBV6-4 and TRBJ1-1; possibly TRBD1 for D (6 bases). The CDR3 is 14 amino acids. V was clipped by 3 bases and J by 4 bases, with 12 bases between them. Germline V gene sequence: CDR1 MRHNA, CDR2 SNTAGT. CDR3 amino acids: CASSDYQGSTEAFF. Written as DNA, the CDR3 is TGTGCCAGCAGTGATTATCAGGGGAGCACTGAAGCTTTCTTT.

V and J are TRBV13 and TRBJ1-4; D perhaps matches TRBD1 (5 bases). The CDR3 totals 13 residues. The germline V gene has CDR1 PRHDT and CDR2 FYEKMQ (reference sequence). V lost 7 bases, J lost 8 bases, and 14 bases lay in between. The CDR3 DNA follows: TGTGCCAGCATGAAGGGGATTGGGGAAAAACTGTTTTTT. Translating gives CASMKGIGEKLFF.

This chain connects TRBV3-1 (or the pseudogene TRBV3-2) to TRBJ1-1; D possibly corresponds to TRBD1 (6 bases). CDR3 length: 17 amino acids. V gave up 3 bases and J gave up 2 bases, with 19 bases separating them. Germline V gene lookup returns CDR1 LGHDT and CDR2 YNNKEL (reference sequence). DNA for the CDR3: TGTGCCAGCAGCCAGCACTCTGGGGGACACTTAAACACTGAAGCTTTCTTT. This encodes CASSQHSGGHLNTEAFF.

The chain links TRBV9 to TRBJ1-2; unclear D gene. Deletions cut 6 bases from V and 8 bases from J, with 26 bases between. The germline gives CDR1 SGDLS, CDR2 YYNGEE. There are 16 residues in the CDR3. The chain's CDR3 is CASNPRPSLDPGGYTF. CDR3 sequence (DNA): TGTGCCAGCAACCCAAGGCCAAGCCTCGACCCCGGCGGCTACACCTTC.

This rearrangement joins TRBV29-1 to TRBJ2-1, with unresolved D. Germline V lookup: CDR1 SQVTM, CDR2 ANQGSEA. The CDR3 runs to 12 residues. V lost 7 bases, J lost 3 bases, and 10 bases lay in between. CDR3 residues: CSAHDGYNEQFF. CDR3 DNA sequence: TGCAGCGCCCACGACGGCTACAATGAGCAGTTCTTC.

This clone was observed once. The rearrangement joins TRBV29-1 to TRBJ1-1; possible D gene TRBD1, 6 bases. Trimming stripped 1 base from V and 5 bases from J, with 11 bases between. The CDR3 is 13 residues long. Per the germline V gene, CDR1 is SQVTM and CDR2 is ANQGSEA. The CDR3 region is CSVEAGAGTEAFF. CDR3 in DNA: TGCAGCGTTGAAGCGGGGGCTGGAACTGAAGCTTTCTTT.

This chain joins TRBV25-1 and TRBJ2-7; tentatively, D is TRBD2 (5 bases). Germline V gene data show CDR1 as MGHDK and CDR2 as SYGVNS. CDR3 length equals 12 residues. V was cut by 2 bases and J by 3 bases, with 5 bases left in between. The CDR3 sequence is CASSERDYEQYF. For the CDR3, the DNA is TGTGCCAGCAGTGAACGGGACTACGAGCAGTACTTC.

The chain uses TRBV7-2 and TRBJ2-1; D may be TRBD2 (7 bases). Germline CDR1 SGHTA, CDR2 FQGNSA. V was pared by 6 bases and J by 6 bases, with 15 bases between. The CDR3 is 14 amino acids. The CDR3 sequence: CASSSGGPSNEQFF. The CDR3 DNA reads as TGTGCCAGCAGTTCGGGGGGCCCCTCCAATGAGCAGTTCTTC.

Points on this clone: Other DNA sequences within the sample encode an identical CDR3. DNA for the CDR3: TGTGCCAGCAGCCCCGGGACAGGTGGAGGCTACACCTTC. It specifies CASSPGTGGGYTF. V and J are TRBV12-3 or TRBV12-4 and TRBJ1-2; 8 bases match TRBD1. CDR3 size: 13 residues. The V segment lost 6 bases and the J segment 8 bases; nucleotides outside the gene matches: 8.

The chain's CDR3 is CASDTSGANVLTF. The CDR3, as DNA: TGTGCCAGCGACACCTCTGGGGCCAACGTCCTGACTTTC. V is TRBV28 and J is TRBJ2-6, with unresolved D. V lost 8 bases to trimming and J lost 0 bases, with 5 bases between them. Germline CDR1 MDHEN, CDR2 SYDVKM. The CDR3 contains 13 residues. Looking up the rest from reference TRBV28 and TRBJ2-6 gives the full variable domain: DVKVTQSSRYLVKRTGEKVFLECVQDMDHENMFWYRQDPGLGLRLIYFSYDVKMKEKGDIPEGYSVSREKKERFSLILESASTNQTSMYLCASDTSGANVLTFGAGSRLTVL.

The rearrangement links TRBV6-4 to TRBJ1-2; 10 nucleotides match TRBD1. With V trimmed by 3 bases and J by 11 bases, 9 bases remained unmatched. CDR1 and CDR2 (germline): MRHNA, SNTAGT. The length of the CDR3 is 14 residues. The CDR3 is CASSEPGQGIGYTF. The CDR3 DNA is TGTGCCAGCAGTGAACCGGGACAGGGGATAGGGTACACCTTC.

This rearrangement joins TRBV15 to TRBJ1-2; TRBD1 is a possible D gene (6 bases). Looked up from germline, CDR1 is LNHNV and CDR2 is YYDKDF (reference sequence). Trimming removed 2 bases from V and 8 bases from J, with 9 bases in between. The CDR3 covers 12 residues. The CDR3 loop reads CATSRPRGGYTF. CDR3 DNA sequence: TGTGCCACCAGCAGACCGAGGGGGGGCTACACCTTC.

The chain employs TRBV28 and TRBJ2-7; 9 bases line up with TRBD1. Trimming at V came to 7 bases and at J to 1 base, leaving 11 bases not matched to a gene. The CDR3 loop spans 16 amino acids. Germline-derived CDR1 and CDR2 are MDHEN and SYDVKM. The CDR3 reads CASTNPGTGWSYEQYF. CDR3 nucleotides: TGTGCCAGCACCAACCCGGGGACAGGGTGGTCCTACGAGCAGTACTTC.

This chain links TRBV5-1 with TRBJ2-1, with D tentatively TRBD2 (6 bases). The CDR3 runs to 17 residues. Germline CDR1 reads SGHRS; CDR2 reads YFSETQ. The V end was cut by 4 bases, the J end by 6 bases, with 23 bases between. CDR3 residues: CASSAGHRGSEINEQFF. The CDR3 region has the DNA TGCGCCAGCAGCGCCGGACATCGGGGGTCTGAAATCAATGAGCAGTTCTTC. Looking up the rest from reference TRBV5-1 and TRBJ2-1 gives the full variable domain: KAGVTQTPRYLIKTRGQQVTLSCSPISGHRSVSWYQQTPGQGLQFLFEYFSETQRNKGNFPGRFSGRQFSNSRSEMNVSTLELGDSALYLCASSAGHRGSEINEQFFGPGTRLTVL.